This TCR beta chain was sequenced for a study of blood T cell repertoires in COVID-19. As for the study in general: Researchers got acute and convalescent COVID-19 samples from the United States, Italy and Spain. T cells, B-cell-depleted T cells, or PBMCs supplied cDNA or gDNA.

Seattle patient enrollment occurred during active infection, with longitudinal follow-up thereafter. Per the original data handling: Researchers report that nucleated cell counts were estimated from reference gene primer amplification. TCRdb keeps only in-frame clones here, not all; method: immunoSEQ multiplex PCR. V and J calls and clone size are given by that table; D and trimming were obtained from the DNA. The table has about 98,000 clones, 92% seen once; the top ten hold 1.9%. The CDR3 is 16 amino acids. The germline gives CDR1 SGHAT, CDR2 FQNNGV. The V segment lost 5 bases and the J segment 3 bases; nucleotides outside the gene matches: 10.

V is TRBV11-2 and J is TRBJ1-1; TRBD1 aligns across 9 bases. The specimen sequenced was peripheral blood. The clonotype comes from a woman between 50 and 59 years old with COVID-19, enrolled during active disease. CDR3 nucleotides: TGTGCCAGCAGCACCCCCCGGGACAGGGAGGACACTGAAGCTTTCTTT. It is translated as CASSTPRDREDTEAFF.